This TCR beta chain was identified during a study of CD8 T cells in ankylosing spondylitis (dated by TCRdb to the late 2010s). The study in broad terms: To find TCR variants linked to disease, the study profiled T cell receptor beta repertoires in ankylosing spondylitis patients and healthy donors. Peripheral blood was sampled, and synovial fluid was also collected from ankylosing spondylitis patients. The full study cohort comprised around 25 ankylosing spondylitis patients and 85 to 120 healthy donors.

Sequencing used an Illumina HiSeq 2500. TCR beta libraries were prepared by quantitative 5'-RACE with molecular barcodes. The original methods were these. A new computational method based on a probabilistic model of VDJ rearrangement was used to identify disease-linked TCR variants. The raw public data were reprocessed by TCRdb itself: fastp quality trimming at Q25, MiXCR clonotype calling, in-frame beta chains only. Every entry covers one CDR3 protein and lists the most common genes and DNA from its rows. What appears here as the V and J calls and clone size reflects TCRdb's work, not the paper's. The sample table lists 180,000 or so distinct CDR3 sequences, 9.5% to 13% of them with a count of one. Around 29% of the sample is in the top ten clones. Trimming at the junction amounts to 6 bases on V and 2 bases on J, and the germline ends lie 8 bases apart. Reading from cysteine to phenylalanine, the CDR3 counts 12 amino acids. Only the CDR3 DNA stays, 36 bases, in frame from base 1. The germline V gene (reference sequence) supplies CDR1 DFQATT and CDR2 SNEGSKA.

The investigation overall reported the following: The disease-linked clones had a CD8+ phenotype and were found at relatively low frequencies in peripheral blood. Significant enrichment of the disease-linked clones was reported in matched synovial fluid samples from ankylosing spondylitis patients. Some TCR beta motif variants had previously been reported in synovial fluid and blood of reactive arthritis patients, which suggested common disease-initiation mechanisms. Blood from ankylosing spondylitis patients appeared to be characterized by a TCR beta motif made up of under ten highly homologous amino acid variants.

This clonotype was found many times. The specificity of this receptor is unknown. No qualities accompany the bases; no much larger clone lies one base away. The receptor comes from a male donor with ankylosing spondylitis or in good health (not recorded which). The chain is made from TRBV20-1 and TRBJ1-5; no D gene is confidently identified. Sequencing was carried out using blood, either unsorted or a sorted T cell fraction (not recorded which). The CDR3 amino acid sequence is: CSAKLGNQPQHF. The sequenced DNA: TGCAGTGCCAAATTGGGCAATCAGCCCCAGCATTTT.